This is a list of T cell receptor beta chains from one sample in a study of cytomegalovirus exposure and HLA in healthy donors. The protocol was immunoSEQ multiplex PCR, while the TCRdb copy is restricted to in-frame clones and leaves out a portion. The sample lists 100,000 to 150,000 clones, roughly 84% occurring once. Input material: PBMCs. These receptors came from a girl under 10 years old in good health and CMV-seronegative. Each CDR3 is given with its conserved first and last residue. A D gene is named only where the DNA matches it firmly. The size of a clone is reported for some rows only, either as once, few or many, or as a class for expanded clones.

clone_size: NA; j_call: TRBJ2-7; cdr3_length: 15; v_call: TRBV13; d_call: TRBD1; cdr3_nt: TGTGCCAGCAGCTCCCTCCGACAGGGATCCTACGAGCAGTACTTC; cdr3_aa: CASSSLRQGSYEQYF
clone_size: NA; j_call: TRBJ2-7; cdr3_length: 15; v_call: TRBV6-1; d_call: TRBD1; cdr3_nt: TGTGCCAGCTATTCATTTGGGGACAGCTCCTACGAGCAGTACTTC; cdr3_aa: CASYSFGDSSYEQYF
clone_size: NA; j_call: TRBJ1-1; cdr3_length: 14; v_call: TRBV28; d_call: TRBD1; cdr3_nt: TGTGCCAGCAAAATTACAGGGGGGTTCACTGAAGCTTTCTTT; cdr3_aa: CASKITGGFTEAFF
clone_size: NA; j_call: TRBJ2-1; cdr3_length: 14; v_call: TRBV28; d_call: TRBD1; cdr3_nt: TGTGCCAGCAGCCAGGGGGTGGACTACAATGAGCAGTTCTTC; cdr3_aa: CASSQGVDYNEQFF
clone_size: few; j_call: TRBJ1-1; cdr3_length: 15; v_call: TRBV6-5; d_call: NA; cdr3_nt: TGTGCCAGCAGTTACCCGACCGGGGGTAGGACTGAAGCTTTCTTT; cdr3_aa: CASSYPTGGRTEAFF
clone_size: NA; j_call: TRBJ1-6; cdr3_length: 16; v_call: TRBV4-3; d_call: NA; cdr3_nt: TGCGCCAGCAGCCAAGATCTCTACAGCTATAATTCACCCCTCCACTTT; cdr3_aa: CASSQDLYSYNSPLHF
clone_size: NA; j_call: TRBJ2-7; cdr3_length: 15; v_call: TRBV6-5; d_call: TRBD2; cdr3_nt: TGTGCCAGCAGCCTGTCGGCAGCGGGAGTCTACGAGCAGTACTTC; cdr3_aa: CASSLSAAGVYEQYF
clone_size: NA; j_call: TRBJ2-7; cdr3_length: 15; v_call: TRBV4-2; d_call: TRBD2; cdr3_nt: TGTGCCAGCAGCCAAAGTCGGGGACTAGCGAACGAGCAGTACTTC; cdr3_aa: CASSQSRGLANEQYF
clone_size: NA; j_call: TRBJ2-7; cdr3_length: 12; v_call: TRBV30; d_call: TRBD1; cdr3_nt: TGTGCCTGGTCGGCAGGGGGCTACGAGCAGTACTTC; cdr3_aa: CAWSAGGYEQYF
clone_size: NA; j_call: TRBJ2-5; cdr3_length: 18; v_call: TRBV4-2; d_call: TRBD2; cdr3_nt: TGTGCCAGCAGCCAAGTGGCCACTAGCGGGGGGCGGAGAGAGACCCAGTACTTC; cdr3_aa: CASSQVATSGGRRETQYF
clone_size: few; j_call: TRBJ1-1; cdr3_length: 14; v_call: TRBV5-8; d_call: NA; cdr3_nt: TGTGCCAGCAGCTCGATGGGAGGGAACACTGAAGCTTTCTTT; cdr3_aa: CASSSMGGNTEAFF
clone_size: NA; j_call: TRBJ1-2; cdr3_length: 14; v_call: TRBV30; d_call: TRBD1; cdr3_nt: TGTGCCTGGAGTAGGGGACAGACGCGCTATGGCTACACCTTC; cdr3_aa: CAWSRGQTRYGYTF
clone_size: NA; j_call: TRBJ1-3; cdr3_length: 18; v_call: TRBV18; d_call: NA; cdr3_nt: TGTGCCAGCTCACCGAGAACATCGGAGATTCTCTCTGGAAACACCATATATTTT; cdr3_aa: CASSPRTSEILSGNTIYF
clone_size: NA; j_call: TRBJ2-4; cdr3_length: 20; v_call: TRBV6-4; d_call: TRBD2; cdr3_nt: TGTGCCAGCAGTGACCGCCTACTAGCGGGGGTTCCTCTAGCCAAAAACATTCAGTACTTC; cdr3_aa: CASSDRLLAGVPLAKNIQYF
clone_size: NA; j_call: TRBJ2-2; cdr3_length: 15; v_call: TRBV5-6; d_call: NA; cdr3_nt: TGTGCCAGCAGCTTGGAACCGAGGAACACCGGGGAGCTGTTTTTT; cdr3_aa: CASSLEPRNTGELFF
clone_size: NA; j_call: TRBJ2-5; cdr3_length: 15; v_call: TRBV6-1; d_call: TRBD1; cdr3_nt: TGTGCCAGCAACCCTGACAGGGGGCGTTACGAGACCCAGTACTTC; cdr3_aa: CASNPDRGRYETQYF
clone_size: NA; j_call: TRBJ1-6; cdr3_length: 15; v_call: TRBV30; d_call: TRBD1; cdr3_nt: TGTGCCACCAACGCAGGGGGGATGTATAATTCACCCCTCCACTTT; cdr3_aa: CATNAGGMYNSPLHF
clone_size: few; j_call: TRBJ2-1; cdr3_length: 14; v_call: TRBV6-6; d_call: NA; cdr3_nt: TGTGCCAGCAGTTGGAGGGACCACTACAATGAGCAGTTCTTC; cdr3_aa: CASSWRDHYNEQFF
clone_size: NA; j_call: TRBJ1-2; cdr3_length: 16; v_call: TRBV7-9; d_call: NA; cdr3_nt: TGTGCCAGCAGCTCCTTCTGGTTGGGGGGGGACTATGGCTACACCTTC; cdr3_aa: CASSSFWLGGDYGYTF
clone_size: NA; j_call: TRBJ2-7; cdr3_length: 13; v_call: TRBV29-1; d_call: NA; cdr3_nt: TGCAGCGTATGGGACACGGGGTTGGGGGTTGGGTACTTC; cdr3_aa: CSVWDTGLGVGYF
clone_size: once; j_call: TRBJ2-1; cdr3_length: 17; v_call: TRBV19; d_call: TRBD1; cdr3_nt: TGTGCCAGTAGTCTACCACCGGGACAGGGGTCCCGCAATGAGCAGTTCTTC; cdr3_aa: CASSLPPGQGSRNEQFF
clone_size: NA; j_call: TRBJ1-2; cdr3_length: 13; v_call: TRBV30; d_call: NA; cdr3_nt: TGTGCCTGGTCGAACAGGGAATCCTATGGCTACACCTTC; cdr3_aa: CAWSNRESYGYTF
clone_size: NA; j_call: TRBJ2-7; cdr3_length: 16; v_call: TRBV12-5; d_call: TRBD1; cdr3_nt: TGTGCTAGTGGTTTGACCCGGGACAGGGGGACCTACGAGCAGTACTTC; cdr3_aa: CASGLTRDRGTYEQYF
clone_size: NA; j_call: TRBJ2-7; cdr3_length: 15; v_call: TRBV27; d_call: NA; cdr3_nt: TGTGCCAGCAGTTTTCAATGGCGGGGTCAGGACGAGCAGTACTTC; cdr3_aa: CASSFQWRGQDEQYF
clone_size: NA; j_call: TRBJ2-5; cdr3_length: 16; v_call: TRBV7-9; d_call: TRBD2; cdr3_nt: TGTGCCAGCAGCTTTTACGGCCTAGCGGGTCAAGAGACCCAGTACTTC; cdr3_aa: CASSFYGLAGQETQYF
clone_size: NA; j_call: TRBJ2-7; cdr3_length: 11; v_call: TRBV9; d_call: NA; cdr3_nt: TGTGCCAGCAGCGTCGCCTACGAGCAGTACTTC; cdr3_aa: CASSVAYEQYF
clone_size: NA; j_call: TRBJ1-3; cdr3_length: 16; v_call: TRBV4-2; d_call: NA; cdr3_nt: TGTGCCAGCAGCTCTCCTCTGGGAGGCTCTGGAAACACCATATATTTT; cdr3_aa: CASSSPLGGSGNTIYF
clone_size: NA; j_call: TRBJ2-2; cdr3_length: 15; v_call: TRBV2; d_call: TRBD2; cdr3_nt: TGTGCCAGCAAGGGACTAGCGGGATATACCGGGGAGCTGTTTTTT; cdr3_aa: CASKGLAGYTGELFF
clone_size: NA; j_call: TRBJ2-5; cdr3_length: 13; v_call: TRBV6-4; d_call: TRBD1; cdr3_nt: TGTGCCAGCGTAGACAGGGATTGGGAGACCCAGTACTTC; cdr3_aa: CASVDRDWETQYF
clone_size: NA; j_call: TRBJ1-1; cdr3_length: 14; v_call: TRBV7-9; d_call: NA; cdr3_nt: TGTGCCAGCAGCTTAGCGGGGGGACACACTGAAGCTTTCTTT; cdr3_aa: CASSLAGGHTEAFF
clone_size: NA; j_call: TRBJ2-7; cdr3_length: 15; v_call: TRBV27; d_call: NA; cdr3_nt: TGTGCCAGCAGTTTATACCTCGGGCAGGGTTACGAGCAGTACTTC; cdr3_aa: CASSLYLGQGYEQYF
clone_size: NA; j_call: TRBJ2-2; cdr3_length: 18; v_call: TRBV7-2; d_call: TRBD2; cdr3_nt: TGTGCCAGCAGCTTACGGCTAGCGGGGGGGTTGAACACCGGGGAGCTGTTTTTT; cdr3_aa: CASSLRLAGGLNTGELFF
clone_size: NA; j_call: TRBJ2-1; cdr3_length: 13; v_call: TRBV18; d_call: NA; cdr3_nt: TGTGCCAGCTCACCAGCGACTAACAATGAGCAGTTCTTC; cdr3_aa: CASSPATNNEQFF
clone_size: NA; j_call: TRBJ2-2; cdr3_length: 17; v_call: TRBV10-3; d_call: TRBD1; cdr3_nt: TGTGCCATCAGTGAGTCGGGCTGGACAGGGGACACCGGGGAGCTGTTTTTT; cdr3_aa: CAISESGWTGDTGELFF
clone_size: once; j_call: TRBJ2-1; cdr3_length: 17; v_call: TRBV9; d_call: TRBD2; cdr3_nt: TGTGCCAGCAGCGTCGGACTAGCGGGGAGCTCCTACAATGAGCAGTTCTTC; cdr3_aa: CASSVGLAGSSYNEQFF
clone_size: NA; j_call: TRBJ2-3; cdr3_length: 15; v_call: TRBV5-4; d_call: NA; cdr3_nt: TGTGCCAGCAGCTTGCCTACTACTAGCACAGATACGCAGTATTTT; cdr3_aa: CASSLPTTSTDTQYF
clone_size: NA; j_call: TRBJ2-3; cdr3_length: 15; v_call: TRBV2; d_call: TRBD2; cdr3_nt: TGTGCCAGCCATACTAGCGGGAGATTGGCAGATACGCAGTATTTT; cdr3_aa: CASHTSGRLADTQYF
clone_size: NA; j_call: TRBJ2-2; cdr3_length: 16; v_call: TRBV2; d_call: TRBD1; cdr3_nt: TGTGCCAGCAGTGAATGGAGGACAGGGGCCACCGGGGAGCTGTTTTTT; cdr3_aa: CASSEWRTGATGELFF
clone_size: NA; j_call: TRBJ2-1; cdr3_length: 16; v_call: TRBV6-4; d_call: NA; cdr3_nt: TGTGCCAGCAGTGACTCGATCCGGGGCTCCTACAATGAGCAGTTCTTC; cdr3_aa: CASSDSIRGSYNEQFF
clone_size: few; j_call: TRBJ1-6; cdr3_length: 18; v_call: TRBV6-1; d_call: TRBD1; cdr3_nt: TGTGCCAGCAGTGGCGAATTTACAGGGGCCCCCTATAATTCACCCCTCCACTTT; cdr3_aa: CASSGEFTGAPYNSPLHF
clone_size: NA; j_call: TRBJ1-2; cdr3_length: 18; v_call: TRBV4-3; d_call: NA; cdr3_nt: TGCGCCAGCAGCCAAGAACGGGACACTCGGGGCCCTAACTATGGCTACACCTTC; cdr3_aa: CASSQERDTRGPNYGYTF
clone_size: NA; j_call: TRBJ2-7; cdr3_length: 13; v_call: TRBV19; d_call: TRBD1; cdr3_nt: TGTGCCAGTACCGGGACAGGGGACTACGAGCAGTACTTC; cdr3_aa: CASTGTGDYEQYF
clone_size: NA; j_call: TRBJ2-2; cdr3_length: 14; v_call: TRBV30; d_call: NA; cdr3_nt: TGTGCCTCCATCCGGGTAGATTCCACCGGGGAGCTGTTTTTT; cdr3_aa: CASIRVDSTGELFF
clone_size: NA; j_call: TRBJ1-3; cdr3_length: 15; v_call: TRBV7-8; d_call: TRBD1; cdr3_nt: TGTGCCAGCAGCCCGGGACAGGGTTTGGCAAACACCATATATTTT; cdr3_aa: CASSPGQGLANTIYF
clone_size: few; j_call: TRBJ2-3; cdr3_length: 15; v_call: TRBV18; d_call: NA; cdr3_nt: TGTGCCAGCTCACCTAGCGGTCCTAGCACAGATACGCAGTATTTT; cdr3_aa: CASSPSGPSTDTQYF
clone_size: NA; j_call: TRBJ2-2; cdr3_length: 14; v_call: TRBV2; d_call: NA; cdr3_nt: TGTGCCAGCATAACACAGTTGAACACCGGGGAGCTGTTTTTT; cdr3_aa: CASITQLNTGELFF
clone_size: NA; j_call: TRBJ1-1; cdr3_length: 15; v_call: TRBV6-6; d_call: TRBD1; cdr3_nt: TGTGCCAGCAACCCACAGGGGATAATGAACACTGAAGCTTTCTTT; cdr3_aa: CASNPQGIMNTEAFF
clone_size: NA; j_call: TRBJ1-2; cdr3_length: 15; v_call: TRBV5-1; d_call: NA; cdr3_nt: TGCGCCAGCAGCTTGGCCCCCCCCTGGAGCTATGGCTACACCTTC; cdr3_aa: CASSLAPPWSYGYTF
clone_size: NA; j_call: TRBJ2-2; cdr3_length: 16; v_call: TRBV11-2; d_call: TRBD1; cdr3_nt: TGTGCCAGCAGAACGTACAGGGGCAGTAGTACCGGGGAGCTGTTTTTT; cdr3_aa: CASRTYRGSSTGELFF
clone_size: NA; j_call: TRBJ2-2; cdr3_length: 17; v_call: TRBV7-9; d_call: TRBD1; cdr3_nt: TGTGCCAGCAGCCCTATCGGACAGGGACCCTGGACCGGGGAGCTGTTTTTT; cdr3_aa: CASSPIGQGPWTGELFF
clone_size: NA; j_call: TRBJ1-5; cdr3_length: 17; v_call: TRBV6-1; d_call: TRBD1; cdr3_nt: TGTGCCAGCAGTGAACCCATACAGGGGGCGGGTGAGCAGCCCCAGCATTTT; cdr3_aa: CASSEPIQGAGEQPQHF
clone_size: NA; j_call: TRBJ2-7; cdr3_length: 15; v_call: TRBV9; d_call: TRBD1; cdr3_nt: TGTGCCAGCAGCGTACCCCCAGGGGGCGAAGACGAGCAGTACTTC; cdr3_aa: CASSVPPGGEDEQYF
clone_size: NA; j_call: TRBJ2-3; cdr3_length: 17; v_call: TRBV30; d_call: NA; cdr3_nt: TGTGCCTGGAGTGTTGGAGTGGGGCCGATTGTCACAGATACGCAGTATTTT; cdr3_aa: CAWSVGVGPIVTDTQYF
clone_size: NA; j_call: TRBJ2-2; cdr3_length: 14; v_call: TRBV2; d_call: NA; cdr3_nt: TGTGCCAGCAGTGAAGCGGGGCGCACCGGGGAGCTGTTTTTT; cdr3_aa: CASSEAGRTGELFF
clone_size: once; j_call: TRBJ2-7; cdr3_length: 14; v_call: TRBV2; d_call: TRBD1; cdr3_nt: TGTGCCAGCAGTGGGGACAGGGCCCGATCCGAGCAGTACTTC; cdr3_aa: CASSGDRARSEQYF
clone_size: NA; j_call: TRBJ2-7; cdr3_length: 14; v_call: TRBV7-9; d_call: NA; cdr3_nt: TGTGCCAGCAGCCGTAATCAGGGAGGTGACGAGCAGTACTTC; cdr3_aa: CASSRNQGGDEQYF
clone_size: NA; j_call: TRBJ2-1; cdr3_length: 15; v_call: TRBV28; d_call: TRBD2; cdr3_nt: TGTGCCAGCAGCCGGGGACTAGCGGGAGTCGGTGAGCAGTTCTTC; cdr3_aa: CASSRGLAGVGEQFF
clone_size: NA; j_call: TRBJ2-3; cdr3_length: 15; v_call: TRBV5-1; d_call: NA; cdr3_nt: TGCGCCAGCAGCTTCAGGGATGGGAGCACAGATACGCAGTATTTT; cdr3_aa: CASSFRDGSTDTQYF
clone_size: NA; j_call: TRBJ2-3; cdr3_length: 15; v_call: TRBV5-4; d_call: TRBD2; cdr3_nt: TGTGCCAGCAGCTTTGGGGGAGGGAGCACAGATACGCAGTATTTT; cdr3_aa: CASSFGGGSTDTQYF
clone_size: NA; j_call: TRBJ2-5; cdr3_length: 15; v_call: TRBV11-2; d_call: TRBD2; cdr3_nt: TGTGCCAGCAGCTTGTGGGCGGGAGGTCGAGAGACCCAGTACTTC; cdr3_aa: CASSLWAGGRETQYF